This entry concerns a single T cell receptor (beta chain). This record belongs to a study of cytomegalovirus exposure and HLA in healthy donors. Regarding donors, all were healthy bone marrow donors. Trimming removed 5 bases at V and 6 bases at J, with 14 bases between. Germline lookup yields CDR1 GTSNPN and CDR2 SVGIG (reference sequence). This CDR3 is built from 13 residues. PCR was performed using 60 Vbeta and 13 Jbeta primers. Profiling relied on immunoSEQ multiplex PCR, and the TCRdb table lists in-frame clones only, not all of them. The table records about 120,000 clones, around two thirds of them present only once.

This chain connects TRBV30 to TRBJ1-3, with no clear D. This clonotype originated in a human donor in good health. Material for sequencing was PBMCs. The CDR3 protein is CAWEGGSLNTIYF. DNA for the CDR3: TGTGCCTGGGAGGGTGGTTCTCTAAACACCATATATTTT.